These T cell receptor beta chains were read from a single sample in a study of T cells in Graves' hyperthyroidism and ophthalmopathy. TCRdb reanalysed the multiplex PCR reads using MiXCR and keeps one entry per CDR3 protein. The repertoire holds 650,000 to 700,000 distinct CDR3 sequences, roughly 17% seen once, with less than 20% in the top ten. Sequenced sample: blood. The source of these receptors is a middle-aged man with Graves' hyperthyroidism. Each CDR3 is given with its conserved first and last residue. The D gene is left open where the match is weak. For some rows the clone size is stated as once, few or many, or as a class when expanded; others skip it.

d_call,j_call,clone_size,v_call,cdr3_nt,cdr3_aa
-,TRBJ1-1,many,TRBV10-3,TGTGCCAGCCAGACTGGCACTGAAGCTTTCTTT,CASQTGTEAFF
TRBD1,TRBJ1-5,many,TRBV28,TGTGCCAGCAGTTTAAGGACAGGGCGGCAGCCCCAGCATTTT,CASSLRTGRQPQHF
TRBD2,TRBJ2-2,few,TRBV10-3,TGTGCCATCAGTGAGCGGCTAGCGGGAGTAGGTTCCGGGGAGCTGTTTTTT,CAISERLAGVGSGELFF
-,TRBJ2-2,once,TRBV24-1,TGTGTCACCAGTGACCCGGGACCTTCCCTGGTCCCCGGGGAGCTGTTTTTT,CVTSDPGPSLVPGELFF
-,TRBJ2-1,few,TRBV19,TGTGCCAGCGCCCATGAGCCTTTTTCCAATGAGCAGTTCTTC,CASAHEPFSNEQFF
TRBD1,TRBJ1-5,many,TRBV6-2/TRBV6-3,TGTGCCAGCAGGAAGGGACAGCTAGGAAATCAGCCCCAGCATTTT,CASRKGQLGNQPQHF
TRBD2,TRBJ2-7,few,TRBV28,TGTGCCAGCAGTTTGGCGGGACTAGCGGGAGGACGCCCCTACGAGCAGTACTTC,CASSLAGLAGGRPYEQYF
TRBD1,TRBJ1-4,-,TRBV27,TGTGCCAGCGCTGACAGGGCTAATGAAAAACTGTTTTTT,CASADRANEKLFF
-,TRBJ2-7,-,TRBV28,TGTGCCAGCAGTAAGGGACTCCGCGAGCAGTACTTC,CASSKGLREQYF
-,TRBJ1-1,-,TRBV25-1,TGTGCCAGCAGTGAAGGGGCGGGGGTGAAAGCTTTCTTT,CASSEGAGVKAFF
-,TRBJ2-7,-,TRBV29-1,TGCAGCGTTTCTCATGAGGGCTACGAGCAGTACTTC,CSVSHEGYEQYF
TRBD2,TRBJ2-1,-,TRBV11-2,TGTGCCAGCAGCAACCAAAAGCGGGAGACTATAGGGAATGAGCAGTTCTTC,CASSNQKRETIGNEQFF
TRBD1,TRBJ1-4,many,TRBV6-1,TGTGCCAGCAGTCTTTCTCGACAGGGGGTTCGTGAAAAACTGTTTTTT,CASSLSRQGVREKLFF
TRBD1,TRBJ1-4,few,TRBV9,TGTGCCAGCAGCGGGACAGGGGCGTGGAATGAAAAACTGTTTTTT,CASSGTGAWNEKLFF
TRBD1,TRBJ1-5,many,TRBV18,TGTGCCAGCTCAATGACAGGGGATCAGCCCCAGCATTTT,CASSMTGDQPQHF
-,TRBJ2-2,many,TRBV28,TGTGCCAGCACACTTCGACAGAACACCGGGGAGCTGTTTTTT,CASTLRQNTGELFF
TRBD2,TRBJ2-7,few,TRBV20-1,TGCAGTGCTACGGATGGACTAGCGGGAAGGTACGAGCAGTACTTC,CSATDGLAGRYEQYF
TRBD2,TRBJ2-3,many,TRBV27,TGTGCCAGCAGCCCCCCTGGACTAGCGGGAGGCACAGATACGCAGTATTTT,CASSPPGLAGGTDTQYF
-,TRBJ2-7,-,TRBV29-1,TGCAGCGTTGGCCTCCTGACAGACTACGAGCAGTACTTC,CSVGLLTDYEQYF
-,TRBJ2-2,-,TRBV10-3,TGTGCCATCACCCCTGGGGGGATCGGGGAGCTGTTTTTT,CAITPGGIGELFF
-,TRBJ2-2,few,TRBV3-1,TGTGCCAGCGGAAGCAGGGCGGGGGAGCTGTTTTTT,CASGSRAGELFF
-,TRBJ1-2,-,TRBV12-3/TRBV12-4,TGTGCCAGCAGTTCCAGGTTGCGCGGCGGCTACACCTTC,CASSSRLRGGYTF
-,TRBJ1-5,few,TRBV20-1,TGCAGTGCTACCCCTCGGACAGCTAATCAGCCCCAGCATTTT,CSATPRTANQPQHF
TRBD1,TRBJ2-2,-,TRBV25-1,TGTGCCAGCGGCGGACAGGGCTCGAACACCGGGGAGCTGTTTTTT,CASGGQGSNTGELFF
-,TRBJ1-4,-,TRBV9,TGTGCCAGCAGCGTAGATTTCCGACCCAATGAAAAACTGTTTTTT,CASSVDFRPNEKLFF
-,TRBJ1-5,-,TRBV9,TGTGCCAGCAGCGGGGGGACGGCCGGCAATCAGCCCCAGCATTTT,CASSGGTAGNQPQHF
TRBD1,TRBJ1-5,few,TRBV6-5,TGTGCCAGCAGTTACACACAGGGGGCCCAACTTACAAATCAGCCCCAGCATTTT,CASSYTQGAQLTNQPQHF
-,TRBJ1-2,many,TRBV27,TGTGCCAGCAGTTTGGCCAGGGTAAACGGCTACACCTTC,CASSLARVNGYTF
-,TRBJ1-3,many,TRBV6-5,TGTGCCAGCAGTTACGGGATCTCTGGAAACACCATATATTTT,CASSYGISGNTIYF
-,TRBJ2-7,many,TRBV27,TGTGCCAGCAGTTCCCGGGACGTCTACGAGCAGTACTTC,CASSSRDVYEQYF
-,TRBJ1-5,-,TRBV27,TGTGCCAGCAGTTTAGTGGGGGGGTCAGCTTATAGCAATCAGCCCCAGCATTTT,CASSLVGGSAYSNQPQHF
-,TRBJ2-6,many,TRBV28,TGTGCCAGCAGTTTATTCGGAGATGGGGCCAACGTCCTGACTTTC,CASSLFGDGANVLTF
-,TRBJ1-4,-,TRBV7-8,TGTGCCAGCAGCTTAAGGTCCGGATATAATGAAAAACTGTTTTTT,CASSLRSGYNEKLFF
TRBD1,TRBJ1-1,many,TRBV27,TGTGCCAGCAGTACACGCCTGACAGGGGCGTACACTGAAGCTTTCTTT,CASSTRLTGAYTEAFF
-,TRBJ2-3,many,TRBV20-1,TGCAGTGCCACTGGACCGGTTCGATCTAGCACAGATACGCAGTATTTT,CSATGPVRSSTDTQYF
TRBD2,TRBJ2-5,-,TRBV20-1,TGCAGTGCTAGGGGACTAGCGCATCCCCAAGAGACCCAGTACTTC,CSARGLAHPQETQYF
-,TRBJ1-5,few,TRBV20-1,TGCAGTGCGGCACATGACGGGAATCAGCCCCAGCATTTT,CSAAHDGNQPQHF
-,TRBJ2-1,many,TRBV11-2,TGTGCCAGCAGCGACGGGACTTGGGGTAACAATGAGCAGTTCTTC,CASSDGTWGNNEQFF
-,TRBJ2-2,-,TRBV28,TGTGCCAGCAGAGCCCCCGGGGAGCTGTTTTTT,CASRAPGELFF
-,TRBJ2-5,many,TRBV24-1,TGTGCCACCAGTTCGGGAAGACACGGGGGCGGCTCCGTCCAAGAGACCCAGTACTTC,CATSSGRHGGGSVQETQYF
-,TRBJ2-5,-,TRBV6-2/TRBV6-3,TGTGCCAGCAGCTTTGGACGGGGGCGAGAGACCCAGTACTTC,CASSFGRGRETQYF
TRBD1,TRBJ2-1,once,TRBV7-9,TGTGCCAACAGCTCACCGCAGGGGGCTGAGCAGTTCTTC,CANSSPQGAEQFF
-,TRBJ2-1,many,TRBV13,TGTGCCAGCAGCCAAGCTAGCAGGGGGCAGTTCTTC,CASSQASRGQFF
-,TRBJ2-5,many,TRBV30,TGTGCCTGGAGTGTTCCTGGTAGGATGGAGACCCAGTACTTC,CAWSVPGRMETQYF
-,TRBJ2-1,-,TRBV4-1,TGCGCCAGCAGCCAGCAGGGTAGGGATGAGCAGTTCTTC,CASSQQGRDEQFF
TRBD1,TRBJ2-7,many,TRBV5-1,TGCGCCAGCAGCTGGGACAGGGGGCCCGGAACCTACGAGCAGTACTTC,CASSWDRGPGTYEQYF
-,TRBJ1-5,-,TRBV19,TGTGCCAGTAGTATCCCTGGGCCGAATCAGCCCCAGCATTTT,CASSIPGPNQPQHF
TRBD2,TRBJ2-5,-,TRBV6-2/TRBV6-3,TGTGCCAGCAGTTTGCGGACTAGCTCGACGGGTGAGACCCAGTACTTC,CASSLRTSSTGETQYF
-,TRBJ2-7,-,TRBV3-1,TGTGCCAGCAGGCCCAGGGCCGGCGGGGCCTACGAGCAGTACTTC,CASRPRAGGAYEQYF
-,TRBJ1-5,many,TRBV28,TGTGCCAGCCAGGGTACGAATCAGCCCCAGCATTTT,CASQGTNQPQHF
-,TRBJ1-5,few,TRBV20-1,TGCAGTGCTAGCCGGAGGGAGGAGAGCAATCAGCCCCAGCATTTT,CSASRREESNQPQHF
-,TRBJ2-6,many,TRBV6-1,TGTGCCAGCAGCGGGGCGGGGTTGTTCGGGGCCAACGTCCTGACTTTC,CASSGAGLFGANVLTF
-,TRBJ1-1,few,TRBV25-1,TGTGCCAGCTCCCGCATACCTGGCACTGAAGCTTTCTTT,CASSRIPGTEAFF
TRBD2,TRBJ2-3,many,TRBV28,TGTGCCAGCAGGGGTAGCGGGATGCGGTATTTT,CASRGSGMRYF
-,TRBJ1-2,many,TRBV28,TGTGCCAGCACCCTAGGGGCGCTCTATGGCTACACCTTC,CASTLGALYGYTF